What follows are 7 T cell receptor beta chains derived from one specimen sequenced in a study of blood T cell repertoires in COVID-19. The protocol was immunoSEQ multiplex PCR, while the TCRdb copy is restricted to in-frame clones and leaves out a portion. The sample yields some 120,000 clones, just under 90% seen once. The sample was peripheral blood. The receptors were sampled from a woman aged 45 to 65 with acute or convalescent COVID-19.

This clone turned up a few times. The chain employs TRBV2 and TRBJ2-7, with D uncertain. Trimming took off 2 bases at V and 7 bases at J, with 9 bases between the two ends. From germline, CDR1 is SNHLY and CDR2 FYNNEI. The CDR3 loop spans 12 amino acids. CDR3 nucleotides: TGTGCCAGCAGTGAACAGACAAGGGAGCAGTACTTC. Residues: CASSEQTREQYF.

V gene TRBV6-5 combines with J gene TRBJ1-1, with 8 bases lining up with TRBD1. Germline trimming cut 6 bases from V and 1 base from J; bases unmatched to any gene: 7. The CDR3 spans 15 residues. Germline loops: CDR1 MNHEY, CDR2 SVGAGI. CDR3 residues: CASRNQGASNTEAFF. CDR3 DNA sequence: TGTGCCAGCAGGAATCAGGGGGCGTCGAACACTGAAGCTTTCTTT.

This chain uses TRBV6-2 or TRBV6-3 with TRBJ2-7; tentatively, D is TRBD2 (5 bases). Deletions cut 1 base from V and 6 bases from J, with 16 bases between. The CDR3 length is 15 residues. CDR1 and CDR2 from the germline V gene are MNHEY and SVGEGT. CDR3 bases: TGTGCCAGCAGTTACTTTGGAGGTACTACCGGCGAGCAGTACTTC. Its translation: CASSYFGGTTGEQYF.

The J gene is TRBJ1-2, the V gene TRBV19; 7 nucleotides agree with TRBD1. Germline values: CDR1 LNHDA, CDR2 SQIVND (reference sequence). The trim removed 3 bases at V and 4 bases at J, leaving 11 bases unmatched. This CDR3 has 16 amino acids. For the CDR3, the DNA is TGTGCCAGTAGTATTGACACAGACAGGGACCTCTATGGCTACACCTTC. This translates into CASSIDTDRDLYGYTF.

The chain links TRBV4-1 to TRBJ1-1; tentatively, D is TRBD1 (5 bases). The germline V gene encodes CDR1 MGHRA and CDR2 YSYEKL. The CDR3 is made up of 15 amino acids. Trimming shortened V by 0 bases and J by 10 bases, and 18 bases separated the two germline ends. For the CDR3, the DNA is TGCGCCAGCAGCCAAGATCCGGAGGGGATTATCGGAGCTTTCTTT. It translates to CASSQDPEGIIGAFF.

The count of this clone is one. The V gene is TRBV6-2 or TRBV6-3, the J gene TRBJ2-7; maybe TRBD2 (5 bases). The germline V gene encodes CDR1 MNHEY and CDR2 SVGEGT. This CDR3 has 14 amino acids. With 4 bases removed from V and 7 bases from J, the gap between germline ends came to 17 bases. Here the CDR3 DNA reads TGTGCCAGCAGTTCCCCGACTGTTCGGGGAGAGCAGTACTTC. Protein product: CASSSPTVRGEQYF.

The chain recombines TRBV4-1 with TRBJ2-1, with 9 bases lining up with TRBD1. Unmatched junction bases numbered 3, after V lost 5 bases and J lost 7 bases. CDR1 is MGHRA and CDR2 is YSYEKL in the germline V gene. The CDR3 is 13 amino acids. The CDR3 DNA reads TGCGCCAGCAGCAGACAGGGGGGGAATGAGCAGTTCTTC. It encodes CASSRQGGNEQFF.